The rows below give T cell receptor beta chains drawn from one sample of a study of blood T cell repertoires in COVID-19. Sequencing was performed with immunoSEQ multiplex PCR; in TCRdb, only in-frame clones are kept and a portion is missing. The sample carries tens of thousands of clones, about 91% recorded once. What was sequenced was peripheral blood. Receptor source: a woman aged 55-75 years with active COVID-19. Each CDR3 is given with its conserved first and last residue. Fields, in order: V gene, J gene, CDR3 protein.

V gene: TRBV5-8
J gene: TRBJ1-4
CDR3 protein: CASSLGQGPEKLFF

V gene: TRBV11-2
J gene: TRBJ1-2
CDR3 protein: CASSLRGGWSREGSYGYTF

V gene: TRBV29-1
J gene: TRBJ2-3
CDR3 protein: CSVGQAPDTQYF

V gene: TRBV5-1
J gene: TRBJ2-6
CDR3 protein: CASSLTLSGANVLTF

V gene: TRBV5-1
J gene: TRBJ2-3
CDR3 protein: CASSGLTRGRADTQYF

V gene: TRBV11-2
J gene: TRBJ1-1
CDR3 protein: CASSLERLNTEAFF

V gene: TRBV28
J gene: TRBJ2-6
CDR3 protein: CASSSGLAGSSGANVLTF

V gene: TRBV7-2
J gene: TRBJ1-1
CDR3 protein: CASSPPPHSPRGTEAFF

V gene: TRBV3-1/TRBV3-2
J gene: TRBJ1-6
CDR3 protein: CASSARDRGTGSPLHF

V gene: TRBV27
J gene: TRBJ2-2
CDR3 protein: CASSLFQVAGELFF

V gene: TRBV19
J gene: TRBJ1-2
CDR3 protein: CASTRQGAGDGYTF

V gene: TRBV5-1
J gene: TRBJ2-1
CDR3 protein: CASSEGQGAYNEQFF

V gene: TRBV20-1
J gene: TRBJ2-5
CDR3 protein: CSASSGLGLGETQYF

V gene: TRBV12-1
J gene: TRBJ1-1
CDR3 protein: CASSYSTAFKTTRRDITEAFF

V gene: TRBV24-1
J gene: TRBJ2-5
CDR3 protein: CATSPGDWVGETQYF

V gene: TRBV3-1/TRBV3-2
J gene: TRBJ1-1
CDR3 protein: CASSQAHEAFF

V gene: TRBV5-1
J gene: TRBJ2-2
CDR3 protein: CASSQQGAGELFF

V gene: TRBV27
J gene: TRBJ1-2
CDR3 protein: CASSSTQLRGYTF

V gene: TRBV3-1/TRBV3-2
J gene: TRBJ2-3
CDR3 protein: CASSHRLAGTDTQYF

V gene: TRBV6-5
J gene: TRBJ1-2
CDR3 protein: CASGRDSGYTF

V gene: TRBV3-1/TRBV3-2
J gene: TRBJ2-2
CDR3 protein: CASSHWTGTGELFF

V gene: TRBV4-1
J gene: TRBJ2-7
CDR3 protein: CASSQGGDLEQYF

V gene: TRBV14
J gene: TRBJ1-4
CDR3 protein: CASSQGVTLGATNEKLFF

V gene: TRBV27
J gene: TRBJ1-4
CDR3 protein: CASSSNDRGLTNEKLFF

V gene: TRBV10-3
J gene: TRBJ1-1
CDR3 protein: CAIKISMNRERTEAFF

V gene: TRBV4-1
J gene: TRBJ2-7
CDR3 protein: CASSTGQGLGGPYEQYF

V gene: TRBV25-1
J gene: TRBJ1-1
CDR3 protein: CASSPKTGGVVENTEAFF

V gene: TRBV28
J gene: TRBJ2-1
CDR3 protein: CASMSGGRRSDEQFF

V gene: TRBV25-1
J gene: TRBJ1-5
CDR3 protein: CARADRRQPQHF

V gene: TRBV5-6
J gene: TRBJ2-5
CDR3 protein: CASSFGQDQETQYF

V gene: TRBV19
J gene: TRBJ2-4
CDR3 protein: CASSTGGNIQYF

V gene: TRBV28
J gene: TRBJ2-3
CDR3 protein: CASSVSWAGGTDTQYF

V gene: TRBV2
J gene: TRBJ1-1
CDR3 protein: CASSRDRGVNTEAFF

V gene: TRBV30
J gene: TRBJ2-2
CDR3 protein: CAWSVRGAGSGELFF

V gene: TRBV5-1
J gene: TRBJ1-2
CDR3 protein: CASSLDPGYGYTF

V gene: TRBV3-1/TRBV3-2
J gene: TRBJ1-2
CDR3 protein: CASSHYEQGLGTF

V gene: TRBV18
J gene: TRBJ2-5
CDR3 protein: CASSPGGTVQETQYF

V gene: TRBV27
J gene: TRBJ2-2
CDR3 protein: CASSRISGGSGELFF

V gene: TRBV10-3
J gene: TRBJ1-2
CDR3 protein: CAISDATGFGYTF

V gene: TRBV5-1
J gene: TRBJ2-2
CDR3 protein: CASSFIGIVGANTGELFF

V gene: TRBV10-3
J gene: TRBJ2-2
CDR3 protein: CASRAAQGLNTGELFF

V gene: TRBV6-5
J gene: TRBJ2-5
CDR3 protein: CASRLQALETQYF

V gene: TRBV6-6
J gene: TRBJ2-1
CDR3 protein: CASSRTDNEQFF

V gene: TRBV5-1
J gene: TRBJ2-1
CDR3 protein: CASSSAGRSYNEQFF

V gene: TRBV4-1
J gene: TRBJ2-4
CDR3 protein: CASSQVMGGNIQYF

V gene: TRBV5-6
J gene: TRBJ2-3
CDR3 protein: CASSLRPSITDTQYF

V gene: TRBV6-2/TRBV6-3
J gene: TRBJ2-7
CDR3 protein: CASSYPRSRGNEQYF

V gene: TRBV19
J gene: TRBJ2-5
CDR3 protein: CASSTGQGGQETQYF

V gene: TRBV6-2/TRBV6-3
J gene: TRBJ1-5
CDR3 protein: CASSYSAGRGQPQHF

V gene: TRBV5-1
J gene: TRBJ1-4
CDR3 protein: CASSLDGAGREKLFF

V gene: TRBV5-5
J gene: TRBJ1-5
CDR3 protein: CASSFDRDRGSGNQPQHF

V gene: TRBV6-5
J gene: TRBJ2-1
CDR3 protein: CASRRAPGTSQLF

V gene: TRBV27
J gene: TRBJ2-2
CDR3 protein: CASSSRQGIAGELFF

V gene: TRBV7-8
J gene: TRBJ2-3
CDR3 protein: CASSRQGARGTDTQYF